This T cell receptor (beta chain) was found in a study of T cell repertoires in cytomegalovirus infection. Remarks on this clonotype: Its antigen remains unidentified.

Study outcomes and limitations: Dominating the ex vivo response were HLA-C-restricted CMV-specific TCR beta clonotypes. Public TCR beta family frequency separated CMV-and-HLA carriers, including in an independent cohort.

TCRdb reanalysed the reads using MiXCR and keeps one entry per CDR3 protein. The sample comprises around 440,000 distinct CDR3 sequences, approximately 10% of which are singletons, and more than 8.5% rests with the top ten. The ends were cut back, 4 bases at V and 3 bases at J, with 19 bases in the middle. The CDR3 sequence is 16 residues long. CDR1 is SGHAT, CDR2 FQNNGV, per germline. The TCR sequence derives from a human donor in good health (CMV status not recorded). Some clones in this sample may be carry-over from other donors' samples. The J gene is TRBJ2-7, the V gene TRBV11-2; maybe TRBD1 (6 bases). The sequenced sample was PBMCs. As DNA, the CDR3 is TGTGCCAGCAGCTCCACCCCGGGAAACAGGGTCTACGAGCAGTACTTC. The encoded protein is CASSSTPGNRVYEQYF.